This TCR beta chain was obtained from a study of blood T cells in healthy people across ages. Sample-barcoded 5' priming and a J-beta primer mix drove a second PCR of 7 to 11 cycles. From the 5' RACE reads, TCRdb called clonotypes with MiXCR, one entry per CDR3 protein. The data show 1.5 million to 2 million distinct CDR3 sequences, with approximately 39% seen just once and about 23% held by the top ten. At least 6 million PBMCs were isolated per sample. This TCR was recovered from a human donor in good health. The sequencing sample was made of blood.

CDR3 protein: CASRGYNTYEQYF. CDR3 nucleotide sequence: TGTGCCAGCCGGGGCTACAACACCTACGAGCAGTACTTC. This chain joins TRBV7-6 and TRBJ2-7; perhaps D is TRBD1 or TRBD2 (5 bases each). Germline V CDR1 and CDR2: SGHVS, FNYEAQ. The CDR3 consists of 13 residues. V was clipped by 8 bases and J by 2 bases, with 13 bases between them.